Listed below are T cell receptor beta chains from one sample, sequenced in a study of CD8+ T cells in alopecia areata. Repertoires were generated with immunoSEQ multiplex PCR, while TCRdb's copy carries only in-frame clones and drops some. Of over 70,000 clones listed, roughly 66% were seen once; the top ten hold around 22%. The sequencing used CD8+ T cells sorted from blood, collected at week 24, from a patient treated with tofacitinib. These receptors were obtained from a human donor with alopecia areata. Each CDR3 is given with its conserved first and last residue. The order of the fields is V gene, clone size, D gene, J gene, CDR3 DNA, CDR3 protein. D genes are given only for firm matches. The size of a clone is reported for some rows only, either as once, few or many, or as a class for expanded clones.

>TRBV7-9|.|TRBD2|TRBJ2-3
TGTGCCAGCAGCCCCATGACTAGCGGGATTATAATGGGCACAGATACGCAGTATTTT
CASSPMTSGIIMGTDTQYF
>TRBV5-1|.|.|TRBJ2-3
TGCGCCAGCAGCCTGCTCGGGGGAGGAGATACGCAGTATTTT
CASSLLGGGDTQYF
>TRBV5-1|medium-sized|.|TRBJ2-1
TGCGCCAGCAGCTTGGGGTCGCTAACCAGTGTGGATGAGCAGTTCTTC
CASSLGSLTSVDEQFF
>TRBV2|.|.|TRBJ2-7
TGTGCCAGCAGTTACGGGGAAACCTACGAGCAGTACTTC
CASSYGETYEQYF
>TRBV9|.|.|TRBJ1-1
TGTGCCAGCAGCGGTTGGTGGCCGAGTTTGGGGGACACTGAAGCTTTCTTT
CASSGWWPSLGDTEAFF
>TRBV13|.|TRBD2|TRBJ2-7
TGTGCCAGCAGCCCGGGACTAGCGGGAGACTACGAGCAGTACTTC
CASSPGLAGDYEQYF
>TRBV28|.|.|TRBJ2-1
TGTGCCAGCAGTTTCCTATTTAATGAGCAGTTCTTC
CASSFLFNEQFF
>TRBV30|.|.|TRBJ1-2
TGTGCCTGGTCAATCCCAGGACAGCGGAACTATGGCTACACCTTC
CAWSIPGQRNYGYTF
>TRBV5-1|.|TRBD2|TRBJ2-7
TGCGCCAGCAGCTCCGGGGGGGACTACGAGCAGTACTTC
CASSSGGDYEQYF
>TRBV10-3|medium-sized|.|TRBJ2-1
TGTGCCATCAGTGAGCCGACTTACAATGAGCAGTTCTTC
CAISEPTYNEQFF
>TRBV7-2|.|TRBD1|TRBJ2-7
TGTGCCAGCAGCCTAGAAACGACAGGGAACTACGAGCAGTACTTC
CASSLETTGNYEQYF
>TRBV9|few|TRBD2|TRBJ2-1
TGTGCCAGCAGCGTAGTGCCGGGGGGGAACAATGAGCAGTTCTTC
CASSVVPGGNNEQFF
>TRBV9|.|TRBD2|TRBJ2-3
TGTGCCAGCAGCGTCGGGACTAGCGGCTACACAGATACGCAGTATTTT
CASSVGTSGYTDTQYF
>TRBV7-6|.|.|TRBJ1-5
TGTGCCAGCAGCTCGGGGGGCGTTGGTCAGCCCCAGCATTTT
CASSSGGVGQPQHF
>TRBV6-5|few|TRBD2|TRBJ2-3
TGTGCCAGCAGTTTGACTAGCGGGAGAAACACAGATACGCAGTATTTT
CASSLTSGRNTDTQYF
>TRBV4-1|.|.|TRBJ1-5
TGCGCCAGCAGCCAAATCTTGGGGGGTGGGGAGCCCCAGCATTTT
CASSQILGGGEPQHF
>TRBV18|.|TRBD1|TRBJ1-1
TGTGCCAGCTCACCACCTTCCGCAGGGGGGTACACTGAAGCTTTCTTT
CASSPPSAGGYTEAFF
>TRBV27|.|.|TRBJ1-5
TGTGCCAGCAGTGACTCTGTCGGTCAGCCCCAGCATTTT
CASSDSVGQPQHF
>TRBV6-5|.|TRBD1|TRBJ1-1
TGTGCCAGCAGTTACGGGGACAGGGGGAGGGCTGAAGCTTTCTTT
CASSYGDRGRAEAFF
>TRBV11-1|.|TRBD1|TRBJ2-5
TGTGCCAGCCTAGAAAGTCCAACAGGGGGCGGAGAGACCCAGTACTTC
CASLESPTGGGETQYF
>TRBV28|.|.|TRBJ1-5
TGTGCCAGCAGTTTCCCCTTCAATCAGCCCCAGCATTTT
CASSFPFNQPQHF
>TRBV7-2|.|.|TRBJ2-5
TGTGCCAGCAGCGCCTCGATTACACAAGAGACCCAGTACTTC
CASSASITQETQYF
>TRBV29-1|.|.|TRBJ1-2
TGCAGCGTTGAAGAGATTTATGGCTACACCTTC
CSVEEIYGYTF
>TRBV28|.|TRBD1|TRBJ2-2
TGTGCCAGCAGATTATCCGACAGGGGGACGGGCACCGGGGAGCTGTTTTTT
CASRLSDRGTGTGELFF
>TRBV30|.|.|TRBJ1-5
TGTGCCTGGAGTGGGGGGAACCGCAATCAGCCCCAGCATTTT
CAWSGGNRNQPQHF
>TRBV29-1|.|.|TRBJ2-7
TGCAGCGTTGTCGGCAGGGACGTCTACGAGCAGTACTTC
CSVVGRDVYEQYF
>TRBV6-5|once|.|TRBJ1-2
TGTGCCAGCAGCCCAGGGACTCATAACTATGGCTACACCTTC
CASSPGTHNYGYTF
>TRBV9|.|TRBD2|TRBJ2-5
TGTGCCAGCAGCGTAGACCGGACTAGCGGACGACAAGAGACCCAGTACTTC
CASSVDRTSGRQETQYF
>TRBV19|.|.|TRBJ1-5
TGTGCCAGCAGGGGAGGTCAGCCCCAGCATTTT
CASRGGQPQHF